This is a list of T cell receptor beta chains from one sample in a study of response to subunit inactivated influenza vaccine. TCRdb redid the calling of the RT-PCR reads with MiXCR, one entry per CDR3 protein. The data hold more than 400,000 distinct CDR3 sequences, with 6.5% to 8% observed a single time. Sequenced material: PBMCs from blood, taken around 25 months after vaccination. These receptors came from a man between 50 and 70 years old who received an inactivated influenza vaccine. The CDR3 runs from the conserved cysteine through the conserved F or W. The D gene is left open where the match is weak. Size is omitted from some rows. Given values are once, few, many or a class for expanded clones.

>NA|TRBJ2-7|TRBD2|TRBV20-1
TGCAGTGCTAGAGATCCCAGCGGGAGTACGTACGAGCAGTACTTC
CSARDPSGSTYEQYF
>few|TRBJ1-1|TRBD1|TRBV4-2
TGTGCCAGCAGCGCGTCACAGGGGCAGCGAACTGAAGCTTTCTTT
CASSASQGQRTEAFF
>NA|TRBJ1-5|NA|TRBV20-1
TGCAGTGCTAGAGATCCCGGGGCGAGGAGCAATCAGCCCCAGCATTTT
CSARDPGARSNQPQHF
>few|TRBJ1-4|NA|TRBV6-1
TGTGCCAGCAGTGGGGGGCCTAATGAAAAACTGTTTTTT
CASSGGPNEKLFF
>NA|TRBJ1-1|TRBD1|TRBV3-1
TGTGCCAGCAGCCAAGATTTTGGGGACAGGGGGCGAAAAGCTTTCTTT
CASSQDFGDRGRKAFF
>few|TRBJ1-2|NA|TRBV4-3
TGCGCCAGCAGCCTTGAGGGGACCACTAACTATGGCTACACCTTC
CASSLEGTTNYGYTF
>many|TRBJ2-7|TRBD2|TRBV7-2
TGTGCCAGCAGCCTTAGCGGGGGCTCCTACGAGCAGTACTTC
CASSLSGGSYEQYF
>NA|TRBJ1-1|NA|TRBV6-6
TGTGCCAGCAGTCCGACTCTTTCTGAAGCTTTCTTT
CASSPTLSEAFF
>many|TRBJ2-1|NA|TRBV19
TGTGCCAGTAGTCAGGGGGAGGGGTTAGGTGAGCAGTTCTTC
CASSQGEGLGEQFF
>many|TRBJ2-1|TRBD1|TRBV6-7
TGTGCCAGCAGTCGGGACAGGGGATTTGGGTCGAATGAGCAGTTCTTC
CASSRDRGFGSNEQFF
>few|TRBJ2-7|NA|TRBV29-1
TGCAGCGCACGGACCGATAACTACGAGCAGTACTTC
CSARTDNYEQYF
>NA|TRBJ1-5|NA|TRBV19
TGTGCCAGTAGCGATACCACGTTTCAGCCCCAGCATTTT
CASSDTTFQPQHF
>many|TRBJ2-7|TRBD1|TRBV27
TGTGCCAGCAGTTTCGGGGACAGGGGTTACGAGCAGTACTTC
CASSFGDRGYEQYF
>many|TRBJ1-1|TRBD1|TRBV7-2
TGTGCCAGCAGCTTAGCGCCTGGGACAGGGAGTGAAGCTTTCTTT
CASSLAPGTGSEAFF
>NA|TRBJ1-2|TRBD1|TRBV5-1
TGCGCCAGCAGCCTCGAGGGACAGGGGTATGGCTACACCTTC
CASSLEGQGYGYTF
>NA|TRBJ1-1|TRBD1|TRBV7-2
TGTGCCAGCAGTGAGGTAGGGGGCGTCACTGAAGCTTTCTTT
CASSEVGGVTEAFF
>NA|TRBJ2-1|NA|TRBV4-2
TGTGCCAGCAGACATGGGGACGGAGGGCCGAGCTCCTACAATGAGCAGTTCTTC
CASRHGDGGPSSYNEQFF
>few|TRBJ1-4|NA|TRBV20-1
TGCAGTGCTAGAGTTTGGGGGCGGAATGATGAAAAACTGTTTTTT
CSARVWGRNDEKLFF
>many|TRBJ2-1|TRBD2|TRBV7-8
TGTGCCAGCAGCTTAAAGCGGGAGCGATACAATGAGCAGTTCTTC
CASSLKRERYNEQFF
>few|TRBJ1-5|NA|TRBV20-1
TGCAGTGCTAGGGGCTATAGAGCCAATCAGCCCCAGCATTTT
CSARGYRANQPQHF
>few|TRBJ2-3|NA|TRBV5-1
TGCGCCAGCAGCTTGGTGGGTGGGACCACAGATACGCAGTATTTT
CASSLVGGTTDTQYF
>NA|TRBJ2-7|TRBD1|TRBV28
TGTGCCAGCAGTACTGGACAGGGACTCTACGAGCAGTACTTC
CASSTGQGLYEQYF
>few|TRBJ2-3|NA|TRBV5-1
TGCGCCAGCAGCGGGGGGATCCCAGATACGCAGTATTTT
CASSGGIPDTQYF